The 16 T cell receptor beta chains in this list originate from one sample, sequenced in a study of molecular identifiers for immune sequencing clone quantification. TCRdb called the PCR reads again in MiXCR, with one record for every CDR3 protein. Here the sample spans hundreds of thousands of distinct CDR3 sequences, roughly 25% being singletons. The sample comprised naive CD8+ T cells from blood, with Jurkat cell RNA spiked in. The sample's subset: FACS-sorted CD8+CD4-CCR7+CD45RA+ naive T cells. All receptors come from a human donor in good health. Some libraries in this study had Jurkat cell RNA spiked in.

The V and J genes are TRBV6-5 and TRBJ2-2, with D perhaps matching TRBD2 (5 bases). With 6 bases removed from V and 13 bases from J, the gap between germline ends came to 18 bases. Per germline, CDR1 MNHEY and CDR2 SVGAGI. The CDR3 runs to 13 residues. CDR3 DNA sequence: TGTGCCAGCAGAGGGTCAGTTACCGGAGGGCTGTTTTTT. This encodes CASRGSVTGGLFF.

For the CDR3, the DNA is TGTGCCACCAGCCCCAAGAGACCCGACAGAGCTATAATTCGTTCACCCCTCCACTTT. Translation gives CATSPKRPDRAIIRSPLHF. The rearrangement joins TRBV15 to TRBJ1-6, with a possible D match to TRBD1 (5 bases). Trimming took 5 bases from V and 9 from J, leaving 29 bases between them. The CDR3 covers 19 residues. Germline V CDR1 and CDR2: LNHNV, YYDKDF (reference sequence).

The chain uses TRBV5-3 and TRBJ2-7; 7 positions match TRBD2. TRBV5-3 is assigned to the ORF class and has an uncertain function. This CDR3 comprises 17 residues. The junction had 21 bases not matched to a gene; V was cut back by 8 bases and J by 4 bases. The CDR3 region has the DNA TGTGCCAGCAGCATAGCACCCGGGACTAACGGGGGTTACGAGCAGTACTTC. Protein: CASSIAPGTNGGYEQYF.

This clonotype was recorded only once. A much bigger clone sits one base away, suggesting this may be a read error. This chain links TRBV7-9 with TRBJ1-1; 8 nucleotides agree with TRBD1. CDR3 size: 13 residues. The germline gives CDR1 SEHNR, CDR2 FQNEAQ (reference sequence). CDR3 DNA sequence: TGTGCCAGCAGCACAAGACAGGGGAGCGAAGCTTCCTTT. Its protein is CASSTRQGSEASF.

This clonotype was seen repeatedly, ten times or more. In DNA form, the CDR3 reads TGTGCCAGCAGCTTATATGTCGGACAGTTAGAGACCCAGTACTTC. Amino acids: CASSLYVGQLETQYF. The chain carries TRBV7-2 and TRBJ2-5, with a tentative D call TRBD1 (6 bases). The CDR3 has 15 residues. Trimming stripped 2 bases from V and 4 bases from J, with 14 bases between. CDR1 and CDR2 (germline): SGHTA, FQGNSA.

This clonotype was counted many times. V gene TRBV14 combines with J gene TRBJ2-1, with D unresolved. There are 16 residues in the CDR3. Germline V gene data show CDR1 as SGHDN and CDR2 as FVKESK. Trimming stripped 0 bases from V and 3 bases from J, with 12 bases between. The CDR3 nucleotides read TGTGCCAGCAGCCAAGATGACTCCGTAATCTACAATGAGCAGTTCTTC. It translates to CASSQDDSVIYNEQFF.

This clonotype has ten or more counts. The chain recombines TRBV25-1 with TRBJ1-1; the D gene is possibly TRBD1 (6 bases). Germline V gives CDR1 MGHDK, CDR2 SYGVNS. Trimming removed 1 base from V and 8 bases from J, with 11 bases in between. The CDR3 is 13 residues long. The CDR3 loop is CASSEWGTREAFF. Written as DNA, the CDR3 is TGTGCCAGCAGTGAATGGGGGACAAGAGAAGCTTTCTTT. Using reference TRBV25-1 and TRBJ1-1 for the parts outside the CDR3, the full variable domain is EADIYQTPRYLVIGTGKKITLECSQTMGHDKMYWYQQDPGMELHLIHYSYGVNSTEKGDLSSESTVSRIRTEHFPLTLESARPSHTSQYLCASSEWGTREAFFGQGTRLTVV.

This clonotype has more than one count but fewer than ten. This chain joins TRBV27 and TRBJ2-1; no firm D call. Germline V gene sequence: CDR1 MNHEY, CDR2 SMNVEV (reference sequence). CDR3 length: 13 residues. Trimming took off 3 bases at V and 6 bases at J, with 9 bases between the two ends. The DNA for the CDR3 is TGTGCCAGCAGTTTCACGAGTCGCAATGAGCAGTTCTTC. It is translated as CASSFTSRNEQFF.

This clonotype has just a few counts. V usage is TRBV12-3 or TRBV12-4 and J usage is TRBJ2-1; TRBD1 aligns across 9 bases. With 4 bases clipped from V and 7 bases from J, the junction kept 8 bases outside the gene matches. CDR3 length: 15 amino acids. The CDR3 here is CASSSGTGIRNEQFF. CDR3 DNA: TGTGCCAGCAGTTCAGGGACAGGGATAAGAAATGAGCAGTTCTTC.

The chain recombines TRBV5-1 with TRBJ2-1; 10 nucleotides match TRBD1. Trimming at V came to 5 bases and at J to 8 bases, leaving 4 bases not matched to a gene. The length of the CDR3 is 13 residues. Germline V gives CDR1 SGHRS, CDR2 YFSETQ. As DNA, the CDR3 is TGCGCCAGCAGTTTTGGACAGGGGGATGAGCAGTTCTTC. This sequence encodes CASSFGQGDEQFF.

This clonotype was counted a few times. The chain combines TRBV19 with TRBJ1-3, with TRBD1 matching 8 bases. V dropped 3 bases and J dropped 0; count of bases not matched to a gene: 7. Germline CDR1 LNHDA, CDR2 SQIVND (reference sequence). The CDR3 is 17 amino acids. Here the CDR3 DNA reads TGTGCCAGTAGTATCGGACAGGGTAAGGGCTCTGGAAACACCATATATTTT. Translation gives CASSIGQGKGSGNTIYF.

Of note for this clonotype: The CDR3 carries no conserved terminal phenylalanine or tryptophan, so it likely arises from a read error. The chain recombines TRBV28 with TRBJ1-5, with 7 bases that match TRBD1. Trimming took 6 bases from V and 5 from J; bases not matched to a gene: 7. CDR1 is MDHEN and CDR2 is SYDVKM in the germline V gene. This CDR3 is 14 amino acids long. The CDR3 sequence is CASSPQTGYQPQHV. DNA of the CDR3: TGTGCCAGCAGCCCGCAGACAGGGTATCAGCCCCAGCATGTT.

The sample holds a few counts of this clonotype. The rearrangement uses TRBV19 and TRBJ2-2; 11 bases line up with TRBD2. The CDR3 runs to 14 residues. Germline CDR1 LNHDA, CDR2 SQIVND (reference sequence). V trimming: 10 bases; J trimming: 7 bases; junction bases outside the gene matches: 8. The CDR3 region has the DNA TGTGCCACGAAGACTAGCGGGGTCGGCGGGGAGCTGTTTTTT. Its translation is CATKTSGVGGELFF.

A remark on this clonotype: A much larger clone is a single base away; this may be a read error. This rearrangement joins TRBV12-5 to TRBJ2-7; the D gene could be TRBD1 or TRBD2 (6 bases each). V was pared by 0 bases and J by 7 bases, with 13 bases between. The CDR3 consists of 14 residues. Germline CDR1 LGHNT, CDR2 FRNRAP. CDR3 nucleotide sequence: TGTGCTAGTGGTTTGGTATGGGGGGCCGAAGAGCAGTACTTC. The encoded protein is CASGLVWGAEEQYF.

This clonotype was detected many times. This chain connects TRBV20-1 to TRBJ2-2, with D perhaps matching TRBD1 or TRBD2 (6 bases each). The germline V gene encodes CDR1 DFQATT and CDR2 SNEGSKA (reference sequence). This CDR3 is built from 16 residues. V was pared by 1 base and J by 3 bases, with 15 bases between. The CDR3 DNA reads as TGCAGTGCTAGAGTTGTCAGAAGGGGGGACACCGGGGAGCTGTTTTTT. It codes for CSARVVRRGDTGELFF.

At least ten counts were recorded for this clonotype. V is TRBV12-3 or TRBV12-4 and J is TRBJ2-3; D unresolved. V was shortened by 6 bases and J by 11 bases, with 12 bases between the two germline ends. The CDR3 spans 11 residues. Here the CDR3 DNA reads TGTGCCAGCAGCCGGTCGGAAGGGCAGTATTTT. Its protein is CASSRSEGQYF.